The subject of this entry is one T cell receptor beta chain. The antigen is not known. This specimen belongs to a study of T-cell reconstitution after alpha-beta-depleted transplantation in children. The study's findings and limits: T-cell numbers and diversity one year post-transplant derived largely from freshly generated T cells. Several hundred expanded graft clones reportedly were the source of alpha-beta T cells about two months after transplant. It was surviving recipient T cells and thymic progenitors that gave some patients high TCRbeta diversity at day 60.

The authors prepared the TCRbeta library with unique molecular identifiers. TCRdb recomputed calls from the PCR reads with MiXCR, one row per CDR3 protein. The table includes 200,000 or so distinct CDR3 sequences, approximately 6.9% detected once. The input for sequencing was PBMCs, taken before TCRalphabeta/CD19-depleted stem cell transplant. The clonotype was recovered from a boy younger than 10 with acute lymphoblastic leukemia, due to receive a stem cell transplant.

The CDR3 DNA reads TGTGCCAGCAGCTTGGACAGCGGGGGGAGAAATGAGCAGTTCTTC. Translating it yields CASSLDSGGRNEQFF. J is TRBJ2-1 and V is TRBV5-5, with 9 bases lining up with TRBD2. CDR3 length: 15 residues. Losses at the gene ends were 0 bases for V and 7 bases for J; bases not matched to a gene: 5. The germline gives CDR1 SGHKS, CDR2 YYEKEE (reference sequence).